The 3 T cell receptor beta chains listed next were all sequenced from one sample in a study of CD8+CD57+ T cells in acquired aplastic anemia. It was patients with CD8+CD57+ cell expansion by flow cytometry who were chosen for sequencing. Genomic DNA, the template, was used for profiling of the TCR beta VDJ and CDR3. One entry per CDR3 protein results from TCRdb running MiXCR on the reads. The sample consists of 200,000 to 250,000 distinct CDR3 sequences, roughly 53% of them appearing once. The sequencing sample was made of sorted CD4+, CD8+, or CD8+CD57+ T cells (not recorded which) from PBMCs. These receptors came from a human donor with aplastic anemia.

This clonotype appeared many times. The chain carries TRBV12-3 or TRBV12-4 and TRBJ2-3; TRBD2 agrees at 8 bases. The trim removed 8 bases at V and 3 bases at J, leaving 4 bases unmatched. This CDR3 has 13 residues. For the CDR3, the DNA is TGTGCCAGCCGGAGCGGGGGAACAGATACGCAGTATTTT. This translates into CASRSGGTDTQYF.

The chain links TRBV7-7 to TRBJ1-1; D unresolved. Germline V gives CDR1 SSHAT, CDR2 FNYEAQ (reference sequence). Trimming cost V 1 base and J 8 bases, with 14 bases left between them. The CDR3 loop spans 14 amino acids. This CDR3 reads CASSLDLGSSEAFF. The CDR3 DNA sequence: TGTGCCAGCAGCTTAGATTTGGGGTCTTCCGAAGCTTTCTTT.

This clonotype was seen repeatedly, ten times or more. The V and J genes are TRBV5-1 and TRBJ1-2; D is undetermined. The length of the CDR3 is 13 residues. Trimming cost V 0 bases and J 6 bases, with 9 bases left between them. CDR1 is SGHRS and CDR2 is YFSETQ in the germline V gene. CDR3 DNA: TGCGCCAGCAGCTTGGCTCCGCGGGATGGCTACACCTTC. Encoded protein: CASSLAPRDGYTF.